This T cell receptor beta chain was profiled in a study of blood T cell repertoires in COVID-19 (dated by TCRdb to 2018 to 2020). Regarding the study in general: Samples covering the acute and convalescent phases of COVID-19 were provided by collaborators in the United States, Italy and Spain. The prospective study material was composed of cDNA or gDNA derived from T cells, B-cell-depleted T cells, or PBMCs. Subjects who had been exposed to COVID-19, were actively infected with it, or had recovered from it provided the deeply sampled blood TCRbeta repertoires that made up the dataset. The repertoires were made available in a free public database intended to serve as a resource for research on the immune response to SARS-CoV-2. The samples were drawn from two sources: the first 160 participants of the ongoing ImmuneRACE study, and some 1,300 subjects contributed by 6 global collaborators. Nearly every sample came with metadata listing a de-identified subject ID, COVID-19 status, age in years and sex. Where available, HLA class I and class II types were taken from metadata supplied by the sample provider and were not determined by assay-based typing. What the work shows at the level of the full study, not this receptor alone: The quantity of clinical and demographic metadata differed by source and by participant and was supplied without curation.

The immunoSEQ Assay, a bias-controlled multiplex PCR, was used to amplify TCRbeta CDR3 regions from genomic DNA. In the source study's methods: The number of nucleated cells in each sample was estimated by amplification of reference gene primers within the assay. Sequence reads were collapsed and filtered to measure the absolute abundance of every unique TCRbeta CDR3 rearrangement. Productive Simpson clonality was computed per sample as the square root of Simpson's diversity index over productive rearrangements. TCRdb took over this immuneACCESS table, retaining in-frame rearrangements with V and J assigned. Such tables are incomplete; in checked studies, under half of the missing clones stem from an unresolved V gene, and the remainder is unexplained. V, J and clone size were drawn from that table, and D and trimming were deduced from the DNA. The sample table records hundreds of thousands of clones; about 87% of these occur just once. The ten largest clones capture 2.3% of the sample.

Measured from the cysteine to the phenylalanine, the CDR3 is 16 residues long. Only CDR3 DNA is held: 48 bases, read in frame from base 1. Trimming takes 3 bases off V and 6 bases off J; junction bases not matched to a gene: 13. The germline V gene (reference sequence) supplies CDR1 SGHNT and CDR2 YYREEE. About this clone: The clone's antigen remains unknown. No per-base quality is available; no much larger clone lies one base away.

In Seattle, one collaborating source enrolled patients while the infection was active and tracked those patients longitudinally over the course of disease. The collaborating institutions used their own protocols to collect whole blood in K2EDTA tubes. For TCRbeta analysis, collaborator samples were shipped as frozen whole blood, as isolated PBMCs, or as DNA extracted from either sample type. Sample: peripheral blood. Here the chain combines TRBV5-4 and TRBJ1-2, with 8 bases matching TRBD1. The source of this sequence is a woman aged 55-69 years with COVID-19, enrolled during active disease. The nucleotide sequence is given as TGTGCCAGCAGCTCCGGGACAGGTGTAAGGGGGGATGGCTACACCTTC. This is translated as CASSSGTGVRGDGYTF.